This T cell receptor (beta chain) derives from a study of blood T cell repertoires in COVID-19. The wider study: Acute and convalescent COVID-19 samples came from the United States, Italy and Spain. In each case, the material was cDNA or gDNA derived from T cells, B-cell-depleted T cells, or PBMCs.

CDR3 length equals 14 residues. Germline values: CDR1 SNHLY, CDR2 FYNNEI. V gave up 6 bases and J gave up 4 bases; unmatched junction bases: 7. Libraries were prepared by immunoSEQ multiplex PCR; TCRdb keeps only in-frame clonotypes and omits some of them. The sample lists 150,000 or so clones, approximately 80% occurring once. V is TRBV2 and J is TRBJ1-1, with 8 nucleotides matching TRBD1. Sequenced: peripheral blood. The TCR was taken from a human donor in a cohort sampled during active COVID-19. CDR3: CASRAGGAPTEAFF. CDR3 bases: TGTGCCAGCAGGGCAGGGGGCGCGCCCACTGAAGCTTTCTTT.